This TCR delta chain was recovered during a study of gamma-delta T cells after stem cell transplantation (TCRdb year 2016). Remarks on this clone: Which antigen it targets is not known. No much larger clone is present one base from it, and per-base qualities are unavailable.

The cysteine opens and the phenylalanine closes a CDR3 of 18 amino acids. This entry keeps only the CDR3 DNA: 54 bases, framed from base 1. V is reduced by 0 bases and J by 0 bases, leaving a spacing of 17 bases between them. Per the germline V gene, TSWWSYY is the CDR1 and QGS is the CDR2. The library was prepared using RT-PCR. The listed sequencing device is Illumina MiSeq. TCRdb reprocessed the public reads with the caller CATT; rows with the same DNA were merged afterwards. The sample table contains a few thousand delta-chain clones; only one count was recorded for around 30% of them. 31% of the sample rests with the top ten.

This clonotype was sampled from a human donor. It is not recorded whose cells these are; they may come from a transplant donor. The V and J genes are TRDV1 and TRDJ1; the D gene identity is not certain. Sequencing input: gamma-delta T cells. The CDR3 corresponds to CALGELVLLGYYTDKLIF. Here is the DNA: TGTGCTCTTGGGGAACTAGTGCTCCTCGGCTATTACACCGATAAACTCATCTTT.